This entry concerns a single T cell receptor beta chain. The antigen remains undetermined. Time point described: pre-treatment baseline. These data are taken from a study of blood T cell dynamics during melanoma immunotherapy. Study-wide points: Whether repertoire-driving clones were melanoma-specific could not be determined.

Germline-derived CDR1 and CDR2 are ENHRY and SYGVKD. The CDR3 is 14 residues long. The V and J ends lost 3 bases and 2 bases respectively, with 8 bases between them. Sequencing used immunoSEQ multiplex PCR; TCRdb keeps in-frame clones, though not all of them. The sample lists fewer than 20,000 clones, roughly nine tenths seen once, with 1.8% in the top ten. The material was blood, obtained from a patient treated with checkpoint blockade. The rearrangement joins TRBV10-3 to TRBJ1-5; D is unclear. The sequence was collected from a human donor with melanoma. The CDR3, as DNA: TGTGCCATCAGTGACATGTTGGGCAATCAGCCCCAGCATTTT. This encodes CAISDMLGNQPQHF.